This T cell receptor (beta chain) was identified in a study of cytotoxic CD8 clonotypes in ibrutinib-treated CLL. Background on the study: The patient breakdown showed roughly 10 relapsed/refractory and under 16 treatment-naive cases, with under 18 IGHV unmutated.

Using immunoSEQ multiplex PCR, the repertoire was profiled, and TCRdb retains in-frame clones only, with some absent. The sample consists of over 120,000 clones, 76% of them appearing once. Study results and caveats: Whereas clonality rose at ibrutinib response, it declined toward baseline at progression. Against age-matched healthy donors, baseline clonality ran higher and tracked circulating CD8+ T-cell counts.

This clone came up a few times. Its cognate antigen is unknown. The CDR3 contains 12 residues. Germline V gene lookup returns CDR1 SGHVS and CDR2 FQNEAQ. With V trimmed by 6 bases and J by 4 bases, 2 bases remained unmatched. Specimen: PBMCs, collected after 24 months of ibrutinib treatment. The source of this sequence is a human donor with chronic lymphocytic leukemia. The V call is TRBV7-8, the J call TRBJ1-2, with 7 bases that match TRBD1. The CDR3 bases are TGTGCCAGCAGGGGGACAGCCTATGGCTACACCTTC. Protein: CASRGTAYGYTF. The whole variable domain, remainder taken from reference TRBV7-8 and TRBJ1-2, is GAGVSQSPRYKVAKRGQDVALRCDPISGHVSLFWYQQALGQGPEFLTYFQNEAQLDKSGLPSDRFFAERPEGSVSTLKIQRTQQEDSAVYLCASRGTAYGYTFGSGTRLTVV.